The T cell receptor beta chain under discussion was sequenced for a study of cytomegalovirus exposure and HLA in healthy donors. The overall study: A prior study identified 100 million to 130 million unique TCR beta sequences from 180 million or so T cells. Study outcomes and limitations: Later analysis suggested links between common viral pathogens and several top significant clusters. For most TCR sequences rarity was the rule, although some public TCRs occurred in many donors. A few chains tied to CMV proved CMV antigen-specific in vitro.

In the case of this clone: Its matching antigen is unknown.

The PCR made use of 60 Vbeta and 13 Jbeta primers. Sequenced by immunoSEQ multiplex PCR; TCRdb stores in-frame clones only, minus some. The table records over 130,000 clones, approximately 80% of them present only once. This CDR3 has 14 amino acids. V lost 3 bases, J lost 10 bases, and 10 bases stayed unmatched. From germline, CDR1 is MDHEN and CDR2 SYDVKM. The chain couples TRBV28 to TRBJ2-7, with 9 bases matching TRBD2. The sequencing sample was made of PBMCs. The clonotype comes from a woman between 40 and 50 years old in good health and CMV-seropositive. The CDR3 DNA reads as TGTGCCAGCAGTTTGGGGACTAGCTTACTCCCACAGTACTTC. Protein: CASSLGTSLLPQYF. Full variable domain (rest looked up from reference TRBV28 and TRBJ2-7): DVKVTQSSRYLVKRTGEKVFLECVQDMDHENMFWYRQDPGLGLRLIYFSYDVKMKEKGDIPEGYSVSREKKERFSLILESASTNQTSMYLCASSLGTSLLPQYFGPGTRLTVT.